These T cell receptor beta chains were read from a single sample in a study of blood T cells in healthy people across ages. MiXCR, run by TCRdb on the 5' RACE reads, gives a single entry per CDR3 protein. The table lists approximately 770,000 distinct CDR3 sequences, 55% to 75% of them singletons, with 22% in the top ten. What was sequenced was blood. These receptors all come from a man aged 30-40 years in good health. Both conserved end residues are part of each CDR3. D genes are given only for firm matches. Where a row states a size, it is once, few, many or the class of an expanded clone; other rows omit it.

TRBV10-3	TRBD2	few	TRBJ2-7	CAISETLAGPYEQYF	TGTGCCATCAGTGAGACACTAGCGGGCCCCTACGAGCAGTACTTC
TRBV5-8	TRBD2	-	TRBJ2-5	CASSLSGTSLKTQYF	TGTGCCAGCAGCTTGTCTGGGACTAGTCTGAAGACCCAGTACTTC
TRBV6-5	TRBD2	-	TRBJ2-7	CASSPGVGGYEQYF	TGTGCCAGCAGCCCCGGGGTGGGGGGGTACGAGCAGTACTTC
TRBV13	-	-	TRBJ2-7	CASSLGPLAPYEQYF	TGTGCCAGCAGCTTAGGCCCCCTAGCCCCCTACGAGCAGTACTTC
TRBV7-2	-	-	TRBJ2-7	CASSWPGGFNEQYF	TGTGCCAGCAGCTGGCCCGGAGGGTTCAACGAGCAGTACTTC
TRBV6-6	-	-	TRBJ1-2	CASSYSSRALNYGYTF	TGTGCCAGCAGTTACTCCTCAAGGGCCCTGAACTATGGCTACACCTTC
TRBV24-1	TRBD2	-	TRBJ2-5	CATSDARTSGRYETQYF	TGTGCCACCAGTGATGCCCGGACTAGCGGGAGGTATGAGACCCAGTACTTC
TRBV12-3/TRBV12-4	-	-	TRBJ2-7	CASSFGKNYEQYF	TGTGCCAGCAGTTTTGGCAAGAACTACGAGCAGTACTTC
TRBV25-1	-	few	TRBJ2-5	CASSGMTGGETQYF	TGTGCCAGCAGTGGTATGACAGGCGGGGAGACCCAGTACTTC
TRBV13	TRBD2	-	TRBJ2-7	CASSLPGLARITYNEQYF	TGTGCCAGCAGCTTACCCGGACTAGCGCGTATAACCTACAATGAGCAGTACTTC
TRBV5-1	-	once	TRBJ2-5	CASTASGAYQETQYF	TGCGCCAGCACCGCTTCAGGGGCGTATCAAGAGACCCAGTACTTC
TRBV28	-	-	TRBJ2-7	CASRGGGWSSYEQYF	TGTGCCAGCAGGGGGGGGGGCTGGAGCTCCTACGAGCAGTACTTC
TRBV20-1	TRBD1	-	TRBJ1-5	CSAARGEGQPQHF	TGCAGTGCCGCCAGGGGGGAGGGACAGCCCCAGCATTTT
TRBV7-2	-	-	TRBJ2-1	CASSLGLGQAPPQFF	TGTGCCAGCAGCTTAGGGCTAGGGCAGGCCCCTCCGCAGTTCTTC
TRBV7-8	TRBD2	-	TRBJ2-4	CASSSAGGGREQYF	TGTGCCAGCAGCTCAGCGGGGGGGGGTCGAGAGCAGTACTTC
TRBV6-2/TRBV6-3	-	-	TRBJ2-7	CARPDPAYEQYF	TGTGCCAGGCCGGACCCAGCCTACGAGCAGTACTTC
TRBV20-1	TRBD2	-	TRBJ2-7	CSAQTSGGPYEQYF	TGCAGTGCCCAGACTAGCGGGGGCCCCTACGAGCAGTACTTC
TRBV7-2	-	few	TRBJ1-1	CASSRQLPSEAFF	TGTGCCAGCAGTAGACAGCTACCTTCTGAAGCTTTCTTT
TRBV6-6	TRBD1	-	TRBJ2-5	CASKGQGITGGTEQYF	TGTGCCAGCAAGGGACAGGGGATAACCGGGGGTACTGAGCAGTACTTC
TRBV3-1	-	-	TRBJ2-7	CASSPSPGGLYEQYF	TGTGCCAGCAGCCCGTCGCCAGGGGGACTATACGAGCAGTACTTC
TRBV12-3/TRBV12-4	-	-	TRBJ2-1	CASRPMGDEQFF	TGTGCCAGCAGGCCGATGGGCGATGAGCAGTTCTTC
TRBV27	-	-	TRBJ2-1	CASRLQTRALGYNEQFF	TGTGCCAGCCGACTTCAAACCCGGGCCTTAGGATACAATGAGCAGTTCTTC
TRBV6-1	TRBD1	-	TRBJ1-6	CASSLRGQGGGSPLHF	TGTGCCAGCAGCCTTCGAGGACAGGGAGGAGGCTCACCCCTCCACTTT
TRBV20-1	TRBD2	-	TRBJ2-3	CSARTGTSGTDTQYF	TGCAGCGCTAGAACCGGGACTAGCGGCACAGATACGCAGTATTTT
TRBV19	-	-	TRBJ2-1	CATQDGTSYNEQFF	TGTGCCACTCAGGACGGGACTTCCTACAATGAGCAGTTCTTC
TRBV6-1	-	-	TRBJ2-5	CASSEAPGRETQYF	TGTGCCAGCAGTGAAGCGCCCGGGAGAGAGACCCAGTACTTC
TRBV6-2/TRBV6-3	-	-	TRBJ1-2	CASSQRRDISYGYTF	TGTGCCAGCAGTCAGCGCAGGGACATTAGCTATGGCTACACCTTC
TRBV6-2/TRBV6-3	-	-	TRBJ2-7	CASSYWRTLSYEQYF	TGTGCCAGCAGTTACTGGCGGACCCTCTCCTACGAGCAGTACTTC
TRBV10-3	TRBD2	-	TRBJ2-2	CAIKGGLAGSGELFF	TGTGCCATCAAGGGAGGACTAGCGGGGTCCGGGGAGCTGTTTTTT
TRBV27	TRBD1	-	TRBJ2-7	CASGWTGRTYEQYF	TGTGCCAGCGGCTGGACAGGGCGCACCTACGAGCAGTACTTC
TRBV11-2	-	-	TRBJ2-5	CASSLEGWGRMETQYF	TGTGCCAGCAGCTTAGAAGGGTGGGGGCGCATGGAGACCCAGTACTTC
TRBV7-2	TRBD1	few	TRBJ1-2	CASSPGTGHPMGGGYTF	TGTGCCAGCAGCCCCGGGACAGGGCATCCAATGGGTGGGGGCTACACCTTC
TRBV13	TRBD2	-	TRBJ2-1	CASSLGLAGVYVQFF	TGTGCCAGCAGCTTAGGACTAGCGGGGGTTTATGTGCAGTTCTTC
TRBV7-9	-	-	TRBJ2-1	CASSLMDAYNEQFF	TGTGCCAGCAGCTTAATGGATGCCTACAATGAGCAGTTCTTC
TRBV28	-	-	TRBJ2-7	CASFDGRRNNEQYF	TGTGCCAGTTTCGACGGTCGGAGGAACAATGAGCAGTACTTC
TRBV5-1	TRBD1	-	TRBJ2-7	CASSYGQGRGEQYF	TGCGCCAGCAGCTACGGACAGGGAAGGGGCGAGCAGTACTTC
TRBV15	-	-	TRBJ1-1	CATSRDANTEAFF	TGTGCCACCAGCAGAGATGCGAACACTGAAGCTTTCTTT
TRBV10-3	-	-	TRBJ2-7	CAISESEGAGSYNEQYF	TGTGCCATCAGTGAGTCGGAGGGGGCGGGTTCCTACAATGAGCAGTACTTC
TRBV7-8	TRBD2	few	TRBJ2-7	CASRVGTGGENEQYF	TGTGCCAGCAGGGTTGGAACGGGGGGAGAAAACGAGCAGTACTTC
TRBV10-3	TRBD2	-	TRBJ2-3	CAIKENGGAEDTQYF	TGTGCCATCAAGGAAAACGGGGGGGCAGAAGATACGCAGTATTTT
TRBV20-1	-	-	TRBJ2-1	CSASVYNEQFF	TGCAGTGCTTCAGTGTACAATGAGCAGTTCTTC
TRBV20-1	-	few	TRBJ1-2	CSARFENYGYTF	TGCAGTGCTAGATTTGAAAACTATGGCTACACCTTC
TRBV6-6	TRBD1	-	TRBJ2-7	CASSYATGTYEQYF	TGTGCCAGCAGTTACGCGACAGGGACCTACGAGCAGTACTTC
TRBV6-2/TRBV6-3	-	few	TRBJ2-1	CASSSHQGYNEQFF	TGTGCCAGCAGCTCACATCAGGGTTACAATGAGCAGTTCTTC
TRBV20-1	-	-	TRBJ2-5	CSARDLAVLTPGTQYF	TGCAGTGCTAGAGATTTAGCTGTTTTGACCCCGGGGACCCAGTACTTC
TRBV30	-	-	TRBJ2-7	CAIEQGEAYEQYF	TGTGCCATTGAACAGGGAGAGGCCTACGAGCAGTACTTC
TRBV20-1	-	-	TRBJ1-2	CSASIQGMRGYTF	TGCAGTGCTAGCATACAGGGAATGCGGGGCTACACCTTC
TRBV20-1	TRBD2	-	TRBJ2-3	CSAWTRGTQYF	TGCAGTGCTTGGACTAGGGGTACGCAGTATTTT
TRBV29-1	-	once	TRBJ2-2	CSVNRVNTGELFF	TGCAGCGTAAACAGGGTAAACACCGGGGAGCTGTTTTTT
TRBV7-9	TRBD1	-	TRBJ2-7	CASSSGTGVIEQYF	TGTGCCAGCAGCTCCGGGACAGGGGTGATCGAGCAGTACTTC
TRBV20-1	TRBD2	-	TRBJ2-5	CSARRGFGTQYF	TGCAGTGCTAGGCGGGGGTTTGGCACCCAGTACTTC
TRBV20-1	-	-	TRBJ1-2	CSARDLLSGYGYTF	TGCAGTGCTAGAGATCTCTTAAGCGGATATGGCTACACCTTC
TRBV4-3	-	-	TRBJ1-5	CASSQERQLDQPQHF	TGCGCCAGCAGCCAAGAGAGACAGTTAGATCAGCCCCAGCATTTT
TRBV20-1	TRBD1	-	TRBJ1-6	CSAHRDRNSPLHF	TGCAGTGCTCACCGGGACAGGAATTCACCCCTCCACTTT
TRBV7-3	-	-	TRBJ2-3	CASSSAAGTDTQYF	TGTGCCAGCAGTAGTGCTGCGGGCACAGATACGCAGTATTTT
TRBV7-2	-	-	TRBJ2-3	CASSPPRTFTDTQYF	TGTGCCAGCAGCCCCCCCCGAACCTTCACAGATACGCAGTATTTT